The 10 T cell receptor beta chains below all came from one sample that was sequenced in a study of cytomegalovirus exposure and HLA in healthy donors. With 60 Vbeta and 13 Jbeta primers, the PCR was carried out. Repertoires were generated with immunoSEQ multiplex PCR, while TCRdb's copy carries only in-frame clones and drops some. Of hundreds of thousands of clones listed, 60% to 80% are singletons. Sequencing used PBMCs. These receptors were collected from a male donor in good health and CMV-seronegative.

This clone was seen more than once but under ten times. J is TRBJ2-1 and V is TRBV29-1; tentative D call: TRBD2 (6 bases). CDR1 and CDR2 from the germline V gene are SQVTM and ANQGSEA. The germline V and J ends were trimmed by 7 bases and 10 bases, with 14 bases remaining between them. CDR3 length: 11 amino acids. CDR3 in DNA: TGCAGCGCCGAGCCCGGGAGAGAGCAGTTCTTC. Its protein is CSAEPGREQFF.

The CDR3 region is CASRKQGVVTEAFF. CDR3 sequence (DNA): TGTGCCAGCAGAAAACAGGGGGTTGTCACTGAAGCTTTCTTT. V usage is TRBV6-1 and J usage is TRBJ1-1; 8 bases align to TRBD1. CDR1 MNHNS and CDR2 SASEGT come from the germline V gene. There are 14 residues in the CDR3. Trimming took 6 bases from V and 4 from J; bases not matched to a gene: 7.

The count of this clone is one. The genes are TRBV29-1 and TRBJ2-3; 11 positions match TRBD1. V lost 2 bases, J lost 3 bases, and 1 base stayed unmatched. This CDR3 spans 14 amino acids. The germline gives CDR1 SQVTM, CDR2 ANQGSEA. In DNA form, the CDR3 reads TGCAGCGTTGAATGGGACAGGGGGACAGATACGCAGTATTTT. Amino acid sequence: CSVEWDRGTDTQYF.

The chain carries TRBV9 and TRBJ2-3; D is perhaps TRBD2 (6 bases). The CDR3 runs to 13 residues. The V end was cut by 4 bases, the J end by 3 bases, with 9 bases between. Germline CDR1 and CDR2: SGDLS and YYNGEE. CDR3 sequence: CASSRRGTDTQYF. The CDR3 coding sequence is TGTGCCAGCAGCAGACGGGGGACAGATACGCAGTATTTT.

This chain uses TRBV10-3 with TRBJ1-2; 7 positions match TRBD1. Germline-derived CDR1 and CDR2 are ENHRY and SYGVKD. V lost 2 bases to trimming and J lost 4 bases; unmatched junction nucleotides: 4. CDR3 length equals 14 residues. DNA for the CDR3: TGTGCCATCAGTGAGGGGGGACAGCGCTATGGCTACACCTTC. This encodes CAISEGGQRYGYTF.

The rearrangement joins TRBV7-9 to TRBJ2-2, with TRBD2 matching 10 bases. CDR3 length: 16 amino acids. Looked up from germline, CDR1 is SEHNR and CDR2 is FQNEAQ (reference sequence). V dropped 6 bases and J dropped 4; count of bases not matched to a gene: 8. The CDR3 spells CASSFSGRSATGELFF. CDR3 sequence (DNA): TGTGCCAGCAGTTTTAGCGGGAGGTCGGCCACCGGGGAGCTGTTTTTT.

This clone is a singleton in its sample. The chain uses TRBV2 and TRBJ1-5; D gene ambiguous. V was clipped by 3 bases and J by 0 bases, with 9 bases between them. Per germline, CDR1 SNHLY and CDR2 FYNNEI. CDR3 length: 15 amino acids. This CDR3 reads CASSEGRYSNQPQHF. For the CDR3, the DNA is TGTGCCAGCAGTGAGGGCCGCTATAGCAATCAGCCCCAGCATTTT. The complete variable domain, with remaining parts taken from reference TRBV2 and TRBJ1-5, reads EPEVTQTPSHQVTQMGQEVILRCVPISNHLYFYWYRQILGQKVEFLVSFYNNEISEKSEIFDDQFSVERPDGSNFTLKIRSTKLEDSAMYFCASSEGRYSNQPQHFGDGTRLSIL.

Written as DNA, the CDR3 is TGTGCCAGCAGTCTCAGATCCCGGGACAGGCGCTACAATGAGCAGTTCTTC. It yields the protein CASSLRSRDRRYNEQFF. The rearrangement joins TRBV27 to TRBJ2-1; the match to TRBD1 covers 8 bases. Germline CDR1 and CDR2: MNHEY and SMNVEV (reference sequence). Germline trimming cut 5 bases from V and 3 bases from J; bases unmatched to any gene: 12. CDR3 length: 17 amino acids.

The V and J genes are TRBV5-1 and TRBJ1-1, with 7 bases lining up with TRBD1. V was pared by 4 bases and J by 5 bases, with 11 bases of the junction left unmatched. Looked up from germline, CDR1 is SGHRS and CDR2 is YFSETQ. This CDR3 is 15 amino acids long. The CDR3 loop is CASSLTGIGGTEAFF. In DNA, the CDR3 is TGCGCCAGCAGCCTGACAGGGATAGGGGGAACTGAAGCTTTCTTT.

The chain is built from TRBV10-3 and TRBJ1-6; D perhaps matches TRBD1 (5 bases). The CDR3 length is 14 residues. CDR1 ENHRY and CDR2 SYGVKD come from the germline V gene. V was trimmed by 3 bases and J by 10 bases, leaving 13 bases between them. The CDR3 sequence is CAISDWGGDSPLHF. Written as DNA, the CDR3 is TGTGCCATCAGTGATTGGGGAGGGGACTCACCCCTCCACTTT.